The 13 T cell receptor beta chains in this list originate from one sample, sequenced in a study of OX40 agonist ivuxolimab in advanced cancers. Using immunoSEQ multiplex PCR, the repertoire was profiled, and TCRdb retains in-frame clones only, with some absent. The sample shows tens of thousands of clones, approximately 75% of them seen only once. This sample comprised CD4+ or CD8+ T cells sorted from blood, obtained in a trial of the OX40 agonist ivuxolimab. Receptor source: an adult with an advanced solid tumor such as melanoma, head and neck, liver or kidney cancer.

Regarding this clone: At one of its ends the junction is not consistent with the germline gene, which may arise from a read error. The chain couples TRBV28 to TRBJ2-7, with D unresolved. The CDR3 runs 12 residues. The germline V gene has CDR1 MDHEN and CDR2 SYDVKM. The CDR3 sequence: CASTPRGHPHDF. The CDR3, as DNA: TGTGCCAGCACCCCCCGCGGCCACCCCCATGACTTC.

This clone was counted a single time. The CDR3 DNA follows: TGTGCCAGCAGCCGCCTAGAGACAGATACGCAGTATTTT. Protein sequence: CASSRLETDTQYF. The chain combines TRBV7-8 with TRBJ2-3; D is undetermined. The CDR3 consists of 13 residues. V was shortened by 5 bases and J by 3 bases, with 9 bases between the two germline ends. Germline V gives CDR1 SGHVS, CDR2 FQNEAQ.

The gene calls are TRBV7-9 and TRBJ2-5; TRBD2 matches 9 bases. The J segment lost 3 bases and the V segment lost 3 bases, leaving 5 bases of the junction unmatched. This CDR3 spans 15 amino acids. CDR1 SEHNR and CDR2 FQNEAQ come from the germline V gene (reference sequence). The CDR3 DNA sequence: TGTGCCAGCAGCTTCCTAGCGGGGCTCGAAGAGACCCAGTACTTC. Translating it yields CASSFLAGLEETQYF.

The chain couples TRBV7-9 to TRBJ2-5; D is perhaps TRBD1 (5 bases). The better agreement between TRBJ2-7 and the DNA end casts doubt on the J call. CDR1 and CDR2 (germline): SEHNR, FQNEAQ (reference sequence). The CDR3 is 11 residues long. The CDR3 DNA is TGTGCCAGCACAGGGATTTACGAGCAGTACTTC. Amino acids: CASTGIYEQYF.

The rearrangement links TRBV7-3 to TRBJ2-6; D gene ambiguous. The CDR3 extends over 19 amino acids. The germline V and J ends were trimmed by 5 bases and 5 bases, with 25 bases remaining between them. Looked up from germline, CDR1 is SGHTA and CDR2 is FQGTGA. This CDR3 is CASSLQASSSQSRANVLTF. CDR3 DNA: TGTGCCAGCAGCCTCCAAGCTTCAAGCTCACAAAGTCGGGCCAACGTCCTGACTTTC.

The CDR3 spells CASSPWDGGRNEQFF. The CDR3, as DNA: TGTGCCAGCAGCCCCTGGGATGGGGGAAGGAATGAGCAGTTCTTC. The chain couples TRBV7-2 to TRBJ2-1; TRBD1 or TRBD2 may be the D gene (5 bases each). This CDR3 contains 15 residues. The germline CDR1 and CDR2 sequences are SGHTA and FQGNSA. The ends were cut back, 5 bases at V and 7 bases at J, with 18 bases in the middle.

The chain carries TRBV29-1 and TRBJ2-7, with 7 bases lining up with TRBD1. Germline V lookup: CDR1 SQVTM, CDR2 ANQGSEA. The CDR3 is 14 amino acids. Trimming took 2 bases from V and 2 from J; bases not matched to a gene: 6. Written as DNA, the CDR3 is TGCAGCGTTGAACGAGACAGGGACCCCTACGAGCAGTACTTC. Translated, it gives CSVERDRDPYEQYF.

This clone was counted once. This rearrangement joins TRBV27 to TRBJ1-6; D ambiguous. Germline V gene data show CDR1 as MNHEY and CDR2 as SMNVEV (reference sequence). V lost 2 bases to trimming and J lost 10 bases, with 15 bases between them. The CDR3 is 15 amino acids. CDR3: CASSLGDSGRSPLHF. The CDR3 DNA reads TGTGCCAGCAGTTTAGGGGATAGTGGACGGTCACCCCTCCACTTT.

The chain combines TRBV27 with TRBJ2-5, with a weak D call TRBD2 (5 bases). V was pared by 3 bases and J by 0 bases, with 8 bases between. The CDR3 is 14 amino acids. Germline V gene lookup returns CDR1 MNHEY and CDR2 SMNVEV (reference sequence). The CDR3 nucleotides read TGTGCCAGCAGTTTTTTCGGGGACCAAGAGACCCAGTACTTC. Translation: CASSFFGDQETQYF.

CDR3 amino acids: CSDQTYRGGYTF. In nucleotides, the CDR3 is TGCAGCGATCAGACGTACAGGGGTGGCTACACCTTC. V usage is TRBV29-1 and J usage is TRBJ1-2, with 7 positions matching TRBD1. This CDR3 comprises 12 residues. Germline CDR1 and CDR2: SQVTM and ANQGSEA. The J segment lost 7 bases and the V segment lost 7 bases, leaving 9 bases of the junction unmatched.

The chain employs TRBV4-2 and TRBJ2-5; 9 bases fit TRBD2. Germline CDR1 reads LGHNA; CDR2 reads YNFKEQ. The CDR3 extends over 17 amino acids. V dropped 3 bases and J dropped 5; count of bases not matched to a gene: 13. The CDR3 coding sequence is TGTGCCAGCAGCCACCTCCGACTAGCGGCACGTCGGGAGACCCAGTACTTC. Amino acid sequence: CASSHLRLAARRETQYF.

The V and J genes are TRBV9 and TRBJ2-6, with 7 bases fitting TRBD1. CDR1 and CDR2 (germline): SGDLS, YYNGEE. The V gene end was trimmed by 2 bases and the J gene end by 1 base; junction bases not matched to a gene: 6. The CDR3 spans 17 residues. CDR3: CASSVQRQGSGANVLTF. For the CDR3, the DNA is TGTGCCAGCAGCGTTCAACGACAGGGATCTGGGGCCAACGTCCTGACTTTC.

This rearrangement joins TRBV5-6 to TRBJ2-7; 7 bases fit TRBD1. Trimming removed 2 bases from V and 0 bases from J; junction bases left unmatched: 5. CDR1 and CDR2 from the germline V gene are SGHDT and YYEEEE. The CDR3 length is 15 residues. CDR3 DNA: TGTGCCAGCAGCTTCAGGGGGACCCTCTCCTACGAGCAGTACTTC. This codes for CASSFRGTLSYEQYF.